These 8 T cell receptor beta chains were sequenced from one sample in a study of blood T cell repertoires in COVID-19. Sequenced by immunoSEQ multiplex PCR; TCRdb stores in-frame clones only, minus some. The sample lists 200,000 to 250,000 clones; 70% to 90% were seen once. Material: peripheral blood. These receptors were obtained from a young woman who had recovered from COVID-19.

This chain links TRBV2 with TRBJ2-3; 10 bases align to TRBD2. J gave up 4 bases and V 6 bases, and 7 bases lay outside the gene matches. Germline lookup yields CDR1 SNHLY and CDR2 FYNNEI. The CDR3 has 15 residues. The CDR3 spells CASRRASGSPDTQYF. The CDR3 coding sequence is TGTGCCAGCAGGAGGGCTAGCGGGAGCCCAGATACGCAGTATTTT. Filled out from reference TRBV2 and TRBJ2-3, the complete variable domain reads EPEVTQTPSHQVTQMGQEVILRCVPISNHLYFYWYRQILGQKVEFLVSFYNNEISEKSEIFDDQFSVERPDGSNFTLKIRSTKLEDSAMYFCASRRASGSPDTQYFGPGTRLTVL.

The V gene is TRBV7-9, the J gene TRBJ2-7; 10 positions agree with TRBD1. Germline V CDR1 and CDR2: SEHNR, FQNEAQ (reference sequence). After removal of 6 bases from V and 0 bases from J, the junction contained 5 bases not matched to a gene. The CDR3 covers 15 residues. CDR3 sequence: CASSLGQGVSYEQYF. Here the CDR3 DNA reads TGTGCCAGCAGTCTCGGACAGGGGGTCTCCTACGAGCAGTACTTC.

This CDR3 is CASSPQGLASQETQYF. In DNA, the CDR3 is TGTGCCAGCAGCCCCCAAGGACTAGCGAGTCAAGAGACCCAGTACTTC. The V and J genes are TRBV7-3 and TRBJ2-5; 9 bases are shared with TRBD2. Losses at the gene ends were 5 bases for V and 2 bases for J; bases not matched to a gene: 9. Looked up from germline, CDR1 is SGHTA and CDR2 is FQGTGA. There are 16 residues in the CDR3.

The chain couples TRBV19 to TRBJ2-3; 8 nucleotides match TRBD2. Germline values: CDR1 LNHDA, CDR2 SQIVND (reference sequence). The ends lost 6 bases at V and 0 bases at J; junction bases unmatched: 5. This CDR3 is 15 amino acids long. In nucleotides, the CDR3 is TGTGCCAGTAGCAGTACTAGCGGTAGCACAGATACGCAGTATTTT. Amino acids: CASSSTSGSTDTQYF.

The chain combines TRBV27 with TRBJ2-7; D gene uncertain. There are 14 residues in the CDR3. CDR1 is MNHEY and CDR2 is SMNVEV in the germline V gene (reference sequence). Trimming took 7 bases from V and 0 from J, leaving 13 bases between them. CDR3 residues: CASTVSTPSYEQYF. In DNA form, the CDR3 reads TGTGCCAGCACCGTGTCCACACCCTCCTACGAGCAGTACTTC.

This chain links TRBV4-2 with TRBJ2-7; the match to TRBD2 covers 7 bases. V was clipped by 4 bases and J by 6 bases; unmatched bases: 9. Germline assignment: CDR1 LGHNA and CDR2 YNFKEQ. This CDR3 is built from 14 residues. In nucleotides, the CDR3 is TGTGCCAGCAGCCGGGCGGGAGATGTGTTCGAGCAGTACTTC. It is translated as CASSRAGDVFEQYF.

J is TRBJ2-7 and V is TRBV27, with D possibly being TRBD1 (5 bases). V was shortened by 6 bases and J by 7 bases, with 16 bases between the two germline ends. The CDR3 sequence is 13 residues long. CDR1 MNHEY and CDR2 SMNVEV come from the germline V gene (reference sequence). The chain's CDR3 is CASREAGLGEQYF. DNA of the CDR3: TGTGCCAGCAGAGAAGCAGGGTTGGGGGAGCAGTACTTC.

This chain's CDR3 is CASSVVPSKYEQYF. CDR3 sequence (DNA): TGTGCCAGCAGCGTAGTTCCTAGCAAGTACGAGCAGTACTTC. The chain employs TRBV9 and TRBJ2-7, with D possibly TRBD2 on 5 matching bases. The CDR3 has 14 residues. CDR1 is SGDLS, CDR2 YYNGEE, per germline. Trimming shortened V by 0 bases and J by 4 bases, and 11 bases separated the two germline ends.